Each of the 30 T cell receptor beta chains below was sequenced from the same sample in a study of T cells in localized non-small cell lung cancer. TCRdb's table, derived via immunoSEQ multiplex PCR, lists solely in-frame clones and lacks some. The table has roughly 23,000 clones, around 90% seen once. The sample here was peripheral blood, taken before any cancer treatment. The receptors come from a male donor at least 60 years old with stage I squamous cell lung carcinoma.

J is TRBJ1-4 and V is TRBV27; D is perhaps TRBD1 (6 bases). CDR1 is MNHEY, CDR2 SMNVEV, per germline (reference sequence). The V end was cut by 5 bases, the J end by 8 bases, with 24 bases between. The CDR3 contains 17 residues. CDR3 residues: CASSLPPTGGIGEKLFF. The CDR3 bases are TGTGCCAGCAGTCTCCCTCCCACCGGGGGCATAGGCGAAAAACTGTTTTTT.

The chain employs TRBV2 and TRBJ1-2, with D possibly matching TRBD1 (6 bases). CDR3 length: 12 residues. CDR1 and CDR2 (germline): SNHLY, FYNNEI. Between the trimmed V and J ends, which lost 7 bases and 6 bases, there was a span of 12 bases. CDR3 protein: CASKGDNHGYTF. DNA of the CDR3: TGTGCCAGCAAAGGGGACAATCATGGCTACACCTTC.

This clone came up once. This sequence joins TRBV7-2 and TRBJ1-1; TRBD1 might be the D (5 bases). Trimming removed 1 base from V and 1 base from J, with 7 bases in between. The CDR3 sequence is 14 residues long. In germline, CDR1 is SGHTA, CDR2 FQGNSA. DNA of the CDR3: TGTGCCAGCAGCTTAGGGGGCTCGAACACTGAAGCTTTCTTT. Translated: CASSLGGSNTEAFF.

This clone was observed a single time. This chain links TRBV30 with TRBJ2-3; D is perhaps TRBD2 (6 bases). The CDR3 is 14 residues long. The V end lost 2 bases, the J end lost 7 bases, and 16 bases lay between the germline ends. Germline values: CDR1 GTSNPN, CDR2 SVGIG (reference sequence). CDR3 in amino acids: CAWSSGLGGNTQYF. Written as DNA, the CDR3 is TGTGCCTGGAGTTCGGGCCTGGGGGGAAATACGCAGTATTTT.

The CDR3 is CASSKAAISYGYTF. CDR3 DNA sequence: TGTGCCAGTAGTAAGGCAGCTATAAGCTATGGCTACACCTTC. V is TRBV19 and J is TRBJ1-2; D remains unclear. This CDR3 region has 14 residues. The ends were cut back, 4 bases at V and 4 bases at J, with 13 bases in the middle. The V gene's germline CDR1 is LNHDA and CDR2 SQIVND (reference sequence).

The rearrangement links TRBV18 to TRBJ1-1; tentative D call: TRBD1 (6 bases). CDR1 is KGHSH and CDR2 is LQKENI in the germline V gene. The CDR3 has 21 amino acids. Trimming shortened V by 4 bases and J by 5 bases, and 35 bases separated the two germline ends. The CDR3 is CASSHGRWPQEIGRTETEAFF. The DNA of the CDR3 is TGTGCCAGCTCACATGGTAGATGGCCCCAAGAAATCGGGCGGACAGAAACTGAAGCTTTCTTT. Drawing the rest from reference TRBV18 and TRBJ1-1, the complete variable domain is NAGVMQNPRHLVRRRGQEARLRCSPMKGHSHVYWYRQLPEEGLKFMVYLQKENIIDESGMPKERFSAEFPKEGPSILRIQQVVRGDSAAYFCASSHGRWPQEIGRTETEAFFGQGTRLTVV.

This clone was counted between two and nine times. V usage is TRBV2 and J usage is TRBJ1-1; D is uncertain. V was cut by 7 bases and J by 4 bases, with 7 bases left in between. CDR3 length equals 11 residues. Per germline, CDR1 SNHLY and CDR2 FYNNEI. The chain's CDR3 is CASKRGTEAFF. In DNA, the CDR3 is TGTGCCAGCAAGCGGGGCACTGAAGCTTTCTTT.

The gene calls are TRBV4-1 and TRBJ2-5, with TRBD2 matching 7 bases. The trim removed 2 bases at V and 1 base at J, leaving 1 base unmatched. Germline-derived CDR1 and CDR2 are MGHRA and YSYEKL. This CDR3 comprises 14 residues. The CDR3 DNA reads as TGCGCCAGCAGCCAAACTAGCGCCCAAGAGACCCAGTACTTC. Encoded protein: CASSQTSAQETQYF.

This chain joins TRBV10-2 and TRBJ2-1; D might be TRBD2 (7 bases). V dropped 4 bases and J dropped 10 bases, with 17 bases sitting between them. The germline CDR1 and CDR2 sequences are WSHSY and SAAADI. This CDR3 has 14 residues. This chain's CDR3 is CASSVTGGLGEQFF. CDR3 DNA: TGCGCCAGCAGTGTAACCGGGGGGCTAGGGGAGCAGTTCTTC.

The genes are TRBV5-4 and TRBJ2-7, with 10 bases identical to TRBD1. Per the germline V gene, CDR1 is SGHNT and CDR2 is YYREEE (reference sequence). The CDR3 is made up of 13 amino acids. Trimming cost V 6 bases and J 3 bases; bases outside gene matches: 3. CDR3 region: CASTRDRGYEQYF. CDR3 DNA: TGTGCCAGCACCCGGGACAGGGGCTACGAGCAGTACTTC.

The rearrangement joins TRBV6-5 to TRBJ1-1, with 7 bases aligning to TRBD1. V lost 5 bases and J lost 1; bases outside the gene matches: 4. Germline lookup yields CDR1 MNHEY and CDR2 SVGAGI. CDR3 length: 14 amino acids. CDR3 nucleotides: TGTGCCAGCAGTAAACAGGGGTCGAACACTGAAGCTTTCTTT. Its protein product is CASSKQGSNTEAFF.

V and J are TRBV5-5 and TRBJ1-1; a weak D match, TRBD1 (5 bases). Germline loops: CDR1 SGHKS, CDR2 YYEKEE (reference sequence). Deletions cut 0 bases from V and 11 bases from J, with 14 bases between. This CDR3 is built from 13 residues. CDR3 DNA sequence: TGTGCCAGCAGCTTGGAGGGAGGTCGGGGGGCTTTCTTT. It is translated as CASSLEGGRGAFF.

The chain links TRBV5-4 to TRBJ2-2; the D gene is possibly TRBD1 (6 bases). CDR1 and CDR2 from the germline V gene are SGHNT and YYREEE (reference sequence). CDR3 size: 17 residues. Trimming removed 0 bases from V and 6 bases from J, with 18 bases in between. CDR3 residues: CASSLAKAAGVAGELFF. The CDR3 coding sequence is TGTGCCAGCAGCTTGGCCAAAGCGGCAGGGGTGGCCGGGGAGCTGTTTTTT.

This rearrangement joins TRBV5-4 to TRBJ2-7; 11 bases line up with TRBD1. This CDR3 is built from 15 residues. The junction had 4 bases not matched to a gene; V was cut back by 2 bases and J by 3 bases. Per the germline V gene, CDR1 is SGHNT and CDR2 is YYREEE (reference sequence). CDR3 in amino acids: CASSFGTGGIYEQYF. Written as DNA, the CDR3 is TGTGCCAGCAGCTTCGGGACAGGGGGGATCTACGAGCAGTACTTC.

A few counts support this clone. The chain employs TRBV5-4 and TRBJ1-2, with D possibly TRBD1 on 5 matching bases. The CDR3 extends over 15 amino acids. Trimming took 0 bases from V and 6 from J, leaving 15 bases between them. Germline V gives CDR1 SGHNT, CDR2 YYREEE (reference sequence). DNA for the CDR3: TGTGCCAGCAGCTTGGGGGCGGGACCCAGCAATGGCTACACCTTC. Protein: CASSLGAGPSNGYTF.

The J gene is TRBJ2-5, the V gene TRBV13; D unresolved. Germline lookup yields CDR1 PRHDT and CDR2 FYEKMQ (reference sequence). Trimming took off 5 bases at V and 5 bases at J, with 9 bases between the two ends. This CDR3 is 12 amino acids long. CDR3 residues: CASSLDFETQYF. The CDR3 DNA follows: TGTGCCAGCAGCCTCGACTTCGAGACCCAGTACTTC.

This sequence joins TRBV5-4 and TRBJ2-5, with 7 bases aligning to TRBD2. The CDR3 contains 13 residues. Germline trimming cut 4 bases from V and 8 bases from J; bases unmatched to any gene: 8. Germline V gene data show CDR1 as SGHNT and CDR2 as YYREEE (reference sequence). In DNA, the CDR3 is TGTGCCAGCAGCGGGGGGGGATTTATAACCCAGTACTTC. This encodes CASSGGGFITQYF. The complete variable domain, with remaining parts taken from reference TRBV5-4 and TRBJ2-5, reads ETGVTQSPTHLIKTRGQQVTLRCSSQSGHNTVSWYQQALGQGPQFIFQYYREEENGRGNFPPRFSGLQFPNYSSELNVNALELDDSALYLCASSGGGFITQYFGPGTRLLVL.

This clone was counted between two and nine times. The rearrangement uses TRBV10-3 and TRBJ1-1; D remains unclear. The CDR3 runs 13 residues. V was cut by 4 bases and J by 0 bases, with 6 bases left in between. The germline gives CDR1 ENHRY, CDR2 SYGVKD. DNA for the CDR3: TGTGCCATCAGTGCAGGATTGAACACTGAAGCTTTCTTT. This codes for CAISAGLNTEAFF.

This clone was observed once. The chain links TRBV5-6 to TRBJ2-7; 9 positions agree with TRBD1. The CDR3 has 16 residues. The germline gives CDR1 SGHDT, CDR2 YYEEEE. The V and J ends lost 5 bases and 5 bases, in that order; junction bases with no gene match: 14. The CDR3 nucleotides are TGTGCCAGCAGATTAATTACCGGGACAGGGAGCCACGAGCAGTACTTC. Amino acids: CASRLITGTGSHEQYF.

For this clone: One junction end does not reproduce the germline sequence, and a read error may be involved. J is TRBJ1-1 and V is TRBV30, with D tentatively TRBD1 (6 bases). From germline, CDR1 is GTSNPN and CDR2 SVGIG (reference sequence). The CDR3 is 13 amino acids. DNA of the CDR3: TGTGCCTGGAGCTACACAGGGAACAATGAAGCTTTCTTT. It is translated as CAWSYTGNNEAFF.

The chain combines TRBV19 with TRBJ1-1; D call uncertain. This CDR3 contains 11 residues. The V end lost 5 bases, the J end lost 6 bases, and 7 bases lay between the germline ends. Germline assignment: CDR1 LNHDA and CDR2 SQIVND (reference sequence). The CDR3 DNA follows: TGTGCCAGTAGTGTCTCAGCTGAAGCTTTCTTT. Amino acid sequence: CASSVSAEAFF.

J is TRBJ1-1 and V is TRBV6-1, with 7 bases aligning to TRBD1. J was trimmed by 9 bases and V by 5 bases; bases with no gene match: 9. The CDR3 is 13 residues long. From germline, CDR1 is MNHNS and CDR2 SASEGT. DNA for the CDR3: TGTGCCAGCAGTTGGGAGGGGGCATATCAAGCTTTCTTT. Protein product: CASSWEGAYQAFF.

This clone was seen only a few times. This chain's CDR3 is CASSSDSRGGDTQYF. CDR3 sequence (DNA): TGTGCCAGCAGCTCTGACAGCAGGGGCGGGGATACGCAGTATTTT. V gene TRBV2 combines with J gene TRBJ2-3; D may be TRBD1 (6 bases). This CDR3 contains 15 residues. V lost 6 bases and J lost 6, with 19 bases in between. In germline, CDR1 is SNHLY, CDR2 FYNNEI.

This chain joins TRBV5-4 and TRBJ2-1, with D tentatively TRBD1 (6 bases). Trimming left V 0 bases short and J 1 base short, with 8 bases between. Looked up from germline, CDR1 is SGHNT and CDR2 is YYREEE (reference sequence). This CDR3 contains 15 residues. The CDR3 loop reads CASSLDRASYNEQFF. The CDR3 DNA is TGTGCCAGCAGCTTGGACAGGGCGTCCTACAATGAGCAGTTCTTC. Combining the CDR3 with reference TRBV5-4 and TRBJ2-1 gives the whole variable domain ETGVTQSPTHLIKTRGQQVTLRCSSQSGHNTVSWYQQALGQGPQFIFQYYREEENGRGNFPPRFSGLQFPNYSSELNVNALELDDSALYLCASSLDRASYNEQFFGPGTRLTVL.

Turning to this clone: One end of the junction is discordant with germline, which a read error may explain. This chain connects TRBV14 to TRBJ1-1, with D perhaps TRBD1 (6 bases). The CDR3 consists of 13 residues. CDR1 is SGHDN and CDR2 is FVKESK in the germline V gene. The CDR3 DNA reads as TGTGCCAGCAGTCAAGGGGGAAACACTGAAGCTTTCTTT. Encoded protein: CASSQGGNTEAFF.

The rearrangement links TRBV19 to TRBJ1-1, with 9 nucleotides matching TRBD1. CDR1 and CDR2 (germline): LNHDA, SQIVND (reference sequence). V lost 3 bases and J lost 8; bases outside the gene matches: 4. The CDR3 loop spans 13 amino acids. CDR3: CASSMDRGGEAFF. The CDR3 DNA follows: TGTGCCAGTAGTATGGACAGGGGAGGAGAAGCTTTCTTT.

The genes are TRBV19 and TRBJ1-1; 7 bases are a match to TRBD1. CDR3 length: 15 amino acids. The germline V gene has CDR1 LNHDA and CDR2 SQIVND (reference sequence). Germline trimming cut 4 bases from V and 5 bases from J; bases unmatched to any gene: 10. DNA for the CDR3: TGTGCCAGTAGTACAGGGGGGGTCCATCTTACTGAAGCTTTCTTT. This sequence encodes CASSTGGVHLTEAFF.

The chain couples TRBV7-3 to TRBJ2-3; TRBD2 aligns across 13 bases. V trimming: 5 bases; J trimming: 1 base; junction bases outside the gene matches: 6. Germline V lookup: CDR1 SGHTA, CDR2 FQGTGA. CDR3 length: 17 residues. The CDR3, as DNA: TGTGCCAGCAGCCCGTCCGGGACTAGCGGGGGCACAGATACGCAGTATTTT. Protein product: CASSPSGTSGGTDTQYF.

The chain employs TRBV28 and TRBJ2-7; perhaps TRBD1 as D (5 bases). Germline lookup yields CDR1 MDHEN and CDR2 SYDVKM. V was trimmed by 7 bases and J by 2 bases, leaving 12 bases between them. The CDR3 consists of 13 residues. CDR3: CASTDQGAYEQYF. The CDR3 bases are TGTGCCAGCACCGATCAGGGTGCCTACGAGCAGTACTTC. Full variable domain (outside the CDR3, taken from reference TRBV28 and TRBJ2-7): DVKVTQSSRYLVKRTGEKVFLECVQDMDHENMFWYRQDPGLGLRLIYFSYDVKMKEKGDIPEGYSVSREKKERFSLILESASTNQTSMYLCASTDQGAYEQYFGPGTRLTVT.

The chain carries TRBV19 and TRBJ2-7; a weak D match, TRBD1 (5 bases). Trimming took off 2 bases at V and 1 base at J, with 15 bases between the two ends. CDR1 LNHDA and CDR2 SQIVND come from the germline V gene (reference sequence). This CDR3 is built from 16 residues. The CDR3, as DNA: TGTGCCAGTAGTATAAATCGTGGGGCAGCTTCCTACGAGCAGTACTTC. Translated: CASSINRGAASYEQYF.